This TCR beta chain was documented in a study of CD8 T cells in Susac syndrome. An amount of RNA that ranged from about 0.45 to 1 ug was reverse transcribed with random hexamers. The amplification used immunoSEQ multiplex PCR on TCR beta CDR3; it spanned 54 Vbeta and 13 Jbeta. TCRdb fed the immunoSEQ multiplex PCR reads into MiXCR, producing one record per CDR3 protein. The data contain over 100,000 distinct CDR3 sequences, around nine tenths of them singletons. Trimming at V came to 3 bases and at J to 5 bases, leaving 7 bases not matched to a gene. The V gene's germline CDR1 is SGHVS and CDR2 FNYEAQ. The CDR3 consists of 14 residues.

The V and J genes are TRBV7-6 and TRBJ2-7; 7 bases fit TRBD1. The material sequenced was CD4+ T cells from PBMCs. The receptor's source is a human donor in good health. CDR3 region: CASSFYTGADEQYF. The CDR3, as DNA: TGTGCCAGCAGCTTCTACACAGGGGCGGACGAGCAGTACTTC.